The 30 T cell receptor beta chains given below trace back to one sample, sequenced in a study of glioma-infiltrating T cells after dendritic cell vaccination. Time point meaning: after dendritic cell vaccination, including at tumor progression/relapse. Only in-frame clones appear in the TCRdb table, and some are missing; sequencing was by immunoSEQ multiplex PCR. The sample has just under 100,000 clones; roughly 80% are singletons. The sequencing used blood, collected after dendritic cell vaccination. Source of these receptors: a human donor with glioblastoma.

V is TRBV5-1 and J is TRBJ1-2; TRBD1 matches 7 bases. Germline assignment: CDR1 SGHRS and CDR2 YFSETQ. The CDR3 sequence is 13 residues long. With 4 bases clipped from V and 4 bases from J, the junction kept 4 bases outside the gene matches. In DNA, the CDR3 is TGCGCCAGCAGCGCGACAGGGATCTATGGCTACACCTTC. Its translation: CASSATGIYGYTF.

The V call is TRBV2, the J call TRBJ1-1, with a possible D match to TRBD1 (5 bases). This CDR3 has 14 amino acids. V lost 6 bases and J 2 bases, leaving 13 bases between the germline ends. The germline gives CDR1 SNHLY, CDR2 FYNNEI. CDR3 residues: CASRWGVLNTEAFF. CDR3 sequence (DNA): TGTGCCAGCAGGTGGGGGGTTTTAAACACTGAAGCTTTCTTT.

The chain links TRBV6-6 to TRBJ2-5; TRBD1 matches 11 bases. The V and J ends lost 6 bases and 5 bases, in that order; junction bases with no gene match: 11. CDR3 length equals 16 residues. Germline V gives CDR1 MNHNY, CDR2 SVGAGI (reference sequence). The CDR3: CASRTPGQGGSETQYF. The CDR3, as DNA: TGTGCCAGCAGAACCCCGGGACAGGGGGGTTCGGAGACCCAGTACTTC.

J is TRBJ1-4 and V is TRBV21-1. TRBV21-1 is reported as a pseudogene. The CDR3 runs to 19 residues. CDR3 loop: CASNPVLGGGSPENEKLFF. The CDR3 nucleotides read TGTGCCAGCAACCCTGTTTTAGGGGGAGGGAGCCCGGAAAATGAAAAACTGTTTTTT.

The chain joins TRBV19 to TRBJ1-1; weak D call: TRBD1 (5 bases). Trimming took off 10 bases at V and 5 bases at J, with 11 bases between the two ends. The CDR3 loop spans 11 amino acids. Germline CDR1 and CDR2: LNHDA and SQIVND (reference sequence). The CDR3 spells CAISRGTEAFF. As DNA, the CDR3 is TGTGCCATTTCCCGGGGGACTGAAGCTTTCTTT.

The V and J genes are TRBV6-6 and TRBJ2-7; 10 nucleotides line up with TRBD1. This CDR3 comprises 15 residues. The trim removed 3 bases at V and 6 bases at J, leaving 8 bases unmatched. CDR1 MNHNY and CDR2 SVGAGI come from the germline V gene (reference sequence). CDR3 sequence: CASSYSMRTGGEQYF. The CDR3 nucleotides are TGTGCCAGCAGTTATTCGATGAGGACAGGGGGCGAGCAGTACTTC.

The chain combines TRBV25-1 with TRBJ2-1, with a weak D call TRBD2 (5 bases). Germline V gives CDR1 MGHDK, CDR2 SYGVNS. The CDR3 is 12 residues long. V lost 8 bases and J lost 8, with 13 bases in between. CDR3 sequence (DNA): TGTGCCAGCGAACTAGGTACCGATGAGCAGTTCTTC. Amino acids: CASELGTDEQFF.

This chain joins TRBV7-2 and TRBJ2-1, with 7 bases matching TRBD2. Germline values: CDR1 SGHTA, CDR2 FQGNSA. V dropped 1 base and J dropped 12; count of bases not matched to a gene: 6. The CDR3 is made up of 13 amino acids. Here the CDR3 DNA reads TGTGCCAGCAGCTTAGGGCGGGAGTCCCCGCAGTTCTTC. Translation gives CASSLGRESPQFF.

The chain has TRBV6-5 and TRBJ2-3, with TRBD1 matching over 9 bases. Germline loops: CDR1 MNHEY, CDR2 SVGAGI. There are 14 residues in the CDR3. The ends lost 4 bases at V and 4 bases at J; junction bases unmatched: 3. The CDR3 region is CASSWTGDSDTQYF. In DNA, the CDR3 is TGTGCCAGCAGTTGGACAGGGGATTCAGATACGCAGTATTTT.

The chain has TRBV19 and TRBJ1-3; D is perhaps TRBD1 (5 bases). Germline V gene data show CDR1 as LNHDA and CDR2 as SQIVND (reference sequence). The length of the CDR3 is 14 residues. Trimming cost V 10 bases and J 3 bases, with 16 bases left between them. The CDR3 region is CATGGGTYGNTIYF. As DNA, the CDR3 is TGTGCCACCGGCGGAGGGACCTATGGAAACACCATATATTTT.

The chain has TRBV30 and TRBJ1-5, with D unclear. The ends were cut back, 2 bases at V and 3 bases at J, with 14 bases in the middle. This CDR3 has 15 residues. Germline V gene lookup returns CDR1 GTSNPN and CDR2 SVGIG (reference sequence). The CDR3 protein is CAWSYPRSFNQPQHF. CDR3 DNA sequence: TGTGCCTGGAGTTATCCTCGGTCCTTCAATCAGCCCCAGCATTTT. The entire variable domain, with the rest obtained from reference TRBV30 and TRBJ1-5, is as follows: SQTIHQWPATLVQPVGSPLSLECTVEGTSNPNLYWYRQAAGRGLQLLFYSVGIGQISSEVPQNLSASRPQDRQFILSSKKLLLSDSGFYLCAWSYPRSFNQPQHFGDGTRLSIL.

Comment on this clone: The junction and the germline gene differ at one end; a read error may be behind it. V gene TRBV7-9 combines with J gene TRBJ1-2, with D hard to call. Looked up from germline, CDR1 is SEHNR and CDR2 is FQNEAQ (reference sequence). The CDR3 runs to 14 residues. The CDR3 sequence is CASSFSADPPTPFF. The CDR3 DNA follows: TGTGCCAGCAGCTTTTCGGCGGATCCCCCCACCCCCTTCTTC.

This rearrangement joins TRBV7-2 to TRBJ2-7; 8 bases are shared with TRBD2. V trimming: 6 bases; J trimming: 2 bases; junction bases outside the gene matches: 6. The CDR3 totals 14 residues. Germline CDR1 SGHTA, CDR2 FQGNSA. This CDR3 reads CASRPTSGTYEQYF. CDR3 DNA sequence: TGTGCCAGCAGACCCACTAGCGGTACCTACGAGCAGTACTTC. Supplemented by reference TRBV7-2 and TRBJ2-7, the full variable domain reads GAGVSQSPSNKVTEKGKDVELRCDPISGHTALYWYRQSLGQGLEFLIYFQGNSAPDKSGLPSDRFSAERTGGSVSTLTIQRTQQEDSAVYLCASRPTSGTYEQYFGPGTRLTVT.

V gene TRBV19 combines with J gene TRBJ2-7; 8 positions match TRBD2. Trimming removed 7 bases from V and 1 base from J; junction bases left unmatched: 6. Looked up from germline, CDR1 is LNHDA and CDR2 is SQIVND (reference sequence). CDR3 length: 14 residues. The CDR3 nucleotides read TGTGCCAGTACCCGGACTAGCCATTCCTACGAGCAGTACTTC. It codes for CASTRTSHSYEQYF.

The rearrangement joins TRBV11-2 to TRBJ1-4; a possible D gene is TRBD1 (5 bases). Trimming pared 5 bases from V and 5 bases from J, leaving 15 bases between. The CDR3 length is 15 residues. From germline, CDR1 is SGHAT and CDR2 FQNNGV. CDR3 residues: CASSPRGGRNEKLFF. The CDR3 DNA sequence: TGTGCCAGCAGCCCCCGTGGGGGGAGAAATGAAAAACTGTTTTTT. Together with reference TRBV11-2 and TRBJ1-4, the CDR3 gives the full variable domain: EAGVAQSPRYKIIEKRQSVAFWCNPISGHATLYWYQQILGQGPKLLIQFQNNGVVDDSQLPKDRFSAERLKGVDSTLKIQPAKLEDSAVYLCASSPRGGRNEKLFFGSGTQLSVL.

This chain links TRBV7-2 with TRBJ1-5; the D gene is possibly TRBD1 (5 bases). V was pared by 3 bases and J by 0 bases, with 9 bases between. The CDR3 consists of 15 residues. CDR1 is SGHTA and CDR2 is FQGNSA in the germline V gene. DNA for the CDR3: TGTGCCAGCAGCTTGGGCGGGGGTAGCAATCAGCCCCAGCATTTT. It yields the protein CASSLGGGSNQPQHF.

This rearrangement joins TRBV29-1 to TRBJ2-5; no reliable D call. This CDR3 comprises 12 residues. Trimming cost V 6 bases and J 5 bases, with 13 bases left between them. Germline V gene data show CDR1 as SQVTM and CDR2 as ANQGSEA. The CDR3 spells CSVGEVGETQYF. CDR3 bases: TGCAGCGTCGGTGAGGTTGGTGAGACCCAGTACTTC.

This clone was seen only once. The chain links TRBV5-1 to TRBJ2-7; TRBD1 matches 10 bases. Losses at the gene ends were 0 bases for V and 4 bases for J; bases not matched to a gene: 1. There are 14 residues in the CDR3. Germline V lookup: CDR1 SGHRS, CDR2 YFSETQ. CDR3 loop: CASSLGDRGYEQYF. CDR3 nucleotide sequence: TGCGCCAGCAGCTTGGGGGACAGGGGTTACGAGCAGTACTTC.

The chain joins TRBV5-1 to TRBJ2-5, with a weak D call TRBD1 (5 bases). V was clipped by 4 bases and J by 2 bases, with 12 bases between them. This CDR3 has 14 amino acids. Germline V lookup: CDR1 SGHRS, CDR2 YFSETQ. The CDR3 here is CASSMTRAQETQYF. CDR3 coding DNA: TGCGCCAGCAGCATGACCAGGGCTCAAGAGACCCAGTACTTC.

The chain couples TRBV28 to TRBJ1-2; no firm D call. The ends were cut back, 5 bases at V and 4 bases at J, with 8 bases in the middle. Germline CDR1 is MDHEN and CDR2 is SYDVKM. There are 12 residues in the CDR3. CDR3 DNA sequence: TGTGCCAGCAGTCCCGGGATCTATGGCTACACCTTC. Translated: CASSPGIYGYTF.

This chain uses TRBV19 with TRBJ1-3; D is unclear. The germline V gene has CDR1 LNHDA and CDR2 SQIVND (reference sequence). CDR3 length: 16 amino acids. Trimming stripped 7 bases from V and 0 bases from J, with 16 bases between. Here the CDR3 DNA reads TGTGCCAGTACCACCGTCCGTCTCGGCTCTGGAAACACCATATATTTT. Protein: CASTTVRLGSGNTIYF.

V gene TRBV2 combines with J gene TRBJ2-7; 9 bases are a match to TRBD2. V shed 5 bases and J 4 bases; nucleotides not matched to a gene: 21. The CDR3 runs to 19 residues. CDR1 is SNHLY and CDR2 is FYNNEI in the germline V gene. CDR3 DNA sequence: TGTGCCAGCAGTCAGACCATGACAGAACCGGGACTAGCTCTTTACGAGCAGTACTTC. Translation: CASSQTMTEPGLALYEQYF. The whole variable domain, filled in from reference TRBV2 and TRBJ2-7, reads EPEVTQTPSHQVTQMGQEVILRCVPISNHLYFYWYRQILGQKVEFLVSFYNNEISEKSEIFDDQFSVERPDGSNFTLKIRSTKLEDSAMYFCASSQTMTEPGLALYEQYFGPGTRLTVT.

This clone was detected only once. The rearrangement uses TRBV2 and TRBJ2-7, with 8 bases identical to TRBD2. The CDR3 is made up of 14 amino acids. V was pared by 8 bases and J by 0 bases, with 6 bases of the junction left unmatched. Germline CDR1 reads SNHLY; CDR2 reads FYNNEI. The CDR3 DNA reads TGTGCCAGCCAAAGCGGGGGCCTCTCCTACGAGCAGTACTTC. Translated, it gives CASQSGGLSYEQYF.

This clone has just a few counts. The chain links TRBV7-9 to TRBJ2-1; 7 bases fit TRBD1. Germline V gene lookup returns CDR1 SEHNR and CDR2 FQNEAQ (reference sequence). The CDR3 is made up of 14 amino acids. Losses at the gene ends were 9 bases for V and 5 bases for J; bases not matched to a gene: 10. CDR3 nucleotide sequence: TGTGCCAGTATTGACAGGGTTTTAGACAATGAGCAGTTCTTC. It yields the protein CASIDRVLDNEQFF.

The chain recombines TRBV29-1 with TRBJ2-5; D remains unclear. Trimming removed 2 bases at V and 3 bases at J, with 13 bases between. This CDR3 contains 14 residues. In germline, CDR1 is SQVTM, CDR2 ANQGSEA. CDR3 sequence (DNA): TGCAGCGTTGAAAACTGGCAGCGCAAAGAGACCCAGTACTTC. Amino acids: CSVENWQRKETQYF.

The chain has TRBV7-9 and TRBJ2-7; no firm D call. Germline V gene lookup returns CDR1 SEHNR and CDR2 FQNEAQ (reference sequence). The ends were cut back, 1 base at V and 2 bases at J, with 6 bases in the middle. The CDR3 covers 13 residues. Written as DNA, the CDR3 is TGTGCCAGCAGCTTAGATGTTACCTACGAGCAGTACTTC. Translating gives CASSLDVTYEQYF.

The gene calls are TRBV10-3 and TRBJ1-6; TRBD1 agrees at 9 bases. CDR1 and CDR2 (germline): ENHRY, SYGVKD. The CDR3 extends over 16 amino acids. V lost 10 bases to trimming and J lost 7 bases; unmatched junction nucleotides: 14. DNA for the CDR3: TGTGCCACTCACCATCCGGGACAGGGCGCAAATTCACCCCTCCACTTT. Translating gives CATHHPGQGANSPLHF.

Here the CDR3 reads CASSYSTRGMSEQFF. The CDR3 DNA reads as TGTGCCAGCAGTTACTCGACTCGCGGGATGTCTGAGCAGTTCTTC. The genes are TRBV6-5 and TRBJ2-1; D is possibly TRBD2 (6 bases). The V gene's germline CDR1 is MNHEY and CDR2 SVGAGI. V shed 0 bases and J shed 9 bases, with 15 bases lying between them. This CDR3 contains 15 residues.

This chain links TRBV6-6 with TRBJ2-7, with D possibly TRBD1 on 6 matching bases. CDR1 is MNHNY and CDR2 is SVGAGI in the germline V gene (reference sequence). V was shortened by 2 bases and J by 3 bases, with 8 bases between the two germline ends. There are 13 residues in the CDR3. This chain's CDR3 is CASSYDRNYEQYF. CDR3 in DNA: TGTGCCAGCAGTTACGACAGGAACTACGAGCAGTACTTC.

The rearrangement uses TRBV2 and TRBJ1-4; 10 bases are a match to TRBD1. CDR1 is SNHLY and CDR2 is FYNNEI in the germline V gene. The CDR3 runs 15 residues. The V segment lost 3 bases and the J segment 5 bases; nucleotides outside the gene matches: 3. CDR3 residues: CASSDRQGANEKLFF. In DNA form, the CDR3 reads TGTGCCAGCAGTGATCGACAGGGGGCGAATGAAAAACTGTTTTTT.